This T cell receptor (beta chain) comes out of a study of blood T cells in healthy people across ages (dated by TCRdb to 2015 to 2017). About the full investigation: In model experiments, template switching captured roughly one uniquely barcoded TCR beta cDNA molecule for every two T cells. Using deep sequencing normalized with unique cDNA molecular identifiers, the study measured how TCR beta repertoire diversity changes with age. For two donors (one aged 18 to 30 and one aged 80 or older), the study analyzed two additional independent replicas of 1 million unique cDNA reads from the same blood draw. Donors were grouped into four age groups: young (average 16 years), middle-aged (39), aged (about 60) and long-lived (approximately 78).

As regards this clonotype: This clone's antigen is unknown. Base qualities were left out, and no much larger clone turns up one base away.

The 40 or so donors, aged about 6 to 100 years, were systemically healthy Caucasian individuals from Russia. Each donor gave around 9 milliliters of peripheral blood, collected into EDTA-treated Vacutainer tubes. Ficoll-Paque density-gradient centrifugation was used to isolate PBMCs, with at least 6.5 million obtained per sample. Total RNA, at least 5 micrograms per sample, was extracted from PBMCs with Trizol reagent. The percentages of naive CD45RAhigh/CD27high T cells were determined by flow cytometry on a PBMC aliquot from every donor. The library was built by means of 5' RACE. TCRdb names Illumina HiSeq 2500 as the instrument used. A second PCR of roughly 7 to 11 cycles was performed with a sample-barcoded 5' primer and a J-beta primer mix. A template-switch 5' adaptor carrying 12 random nucleotides introduced a unique molecular identifier onto each TCR beta cDNA molecule. Each sample yielded at least 2.5 million CDR3-containing paired-end reads. The Mint cDNA synthesis kit, primed by a TRBC-specific oligonucleotide, was used to synthesize first-strand cDNA from all RNA. After uracil-DNA glycosylase treatment, a first 18-cycle PCR used universal primers M1SS and BC2_uni_R on all cDNA. From the authors' description of their analysis: For normalization, 1 million high-quality reads were randomly selected from each sample, with every read carrying a distinct molecular identifier. Instead of being binned into consensus sequences, reads with shared molecular identifiers were discarded. MiTCR, run with a Q25 quality threshold and the strictest error-elimination algorithm, handled CDR3 identification, clonotype clustering and error correction. Lower-bound total TCR beta diversity was estimated with a nonparametric unseen species model using Euler transformation. Through fastp at Q25 and MiXCR, TCRdb rebuilt clones from the public reads, retaining in-frame beta chains. When rows share a CDR3 protein, they turn into one entry using the most common DNA and genes. TCRdb, not the original authors, processed these V and J calls. Recorded for this sample are roughly 700,000 distinct CDR3 sequences; roughly 25% of them occurred a single time. The biggest ten clones account for roughly a tenth of the sample.

The CDR1 and CDR2 encoded by the germline V gene (reference sequence) are DFQATT and SNEGSKA. Between the V and J ends, shortened by 0 bases and 2 bases respectively, the junction contains 10 bases. The cysteine opens and the phenylalanine closes a CDR3 of 14 amino acids. The retained sequence is limited to the CDR3, 42 bases, with the frame set at the first base. The full study reports these points: Because donor CMV infection status was unknown, age-related changes in expanded clonotypes were potentially confounded. Compared with the aged group, more naive CD4+ T cells, fewer expanded clones and increased TCR diversity were shown by the long-lived group, suggesting age selection. There was a strong correlation between observed TCR beta diversity and the percentage of naive T cells measured by flow cytometry. Bulk unsorted PBMC profiling prevented conclusive comparison of naive and antigen-experienced compartments. Total diversity estimates from one million sequenced T cells were considered lower bounds and underestimates. As age increased, observed TCR beta diversity per million T cells dropped in a roughly linear way, and a significant reduction was already evident by age about 40.

This same sample was also taken into another study, of T cells of mothers and their children. As described in the second report: The donors were nine systemically healthy Caucasian individuals, made up of three mothers and their six children. cDNA synthesis consumed the entire amount of extracted RNA, loaded at 1.5 ug RNA in each 15 ul reaction. Sample barcodes and 2-4 random nucleotides were added via the M1S primer in the second PCR. Each mother yielded over 8.5 million TCR beta CDR3 reads and each child 3 million or so reads. Thymic selection similarly shapes TCR recombination output in related and unrelated pairs, with minor effect from inherited differences. Normalized repertoire overlap was always found to be slightly, but never significantly, higher in related mother-child pairs than in unrelated mother-child pairs. No persistent microchimeric T cell clones were detected, at a sensitivity of 90 to 100 clones per million clonotypes. To look for features that set related mother-child pairs apart from unrelated individuals, the researchers ran deep NGS to compare the TCR beta repertoires of mothers and children. The mean age was about 40 +/- 4 years for the mothers and approximately 11 +/- 4 years for the children. Libraries were sequenced on Illumina HiSeq 2000 with 100+100 nt paired-end reads after adapter ligation with NEBNext reagents. To avoid cross-contamination, the mother libraries and the child libraries were prepared a month apart and sequenced in separate runs. Each donor had between roughly 450,000 and 2,100,000 distinct TCR beta clonotypes identified. Naive TCR beta clonotypes were estimated from low-frequency clonotypes matched to each donor's FACS-determined naive share, without sorting.

Sample: blood. The V gene is TRBV20-1 and the J gene is TRBJ1-1, with the D gene too uncertain to name. This TCR was sampled from a boy aged 5 to 17 in good health. The CDR3 protein sequence reads: CSARDQDSNTEAFF. In nucleotides, the sequence is TGCAGTGCTAGAGATCAAGACTCTAACACTGAAGCTTTCTTT.